Presented here are 14 T cell receptor beta chains from one specimen sequenced in a study of T cell changes during pregnancy in multiple sclerosis. TCRdb's copy holds only in-frame clones and misses some; the assay was immunoSEQ multiplex PCR. The repertoire consists of about 42,000 clones, with roughly 80% occurring once and the leading ten covering 0.55% to 0.75%. The starting material was CD4+ T cells from peripheral blood mononuclear cells, obtained before pregnancy. These receptors were collected from a female donor with multiple sclerosis, enrolled in a pregnancy study.

The chain joins TRBV11-2 to TRBJ2-5; D gene unclear. The germline gives CDR1 SGHAT, CDR2 FQNNGV. This CDR3 is 15 amino acids long. The germline V and J ends were trimmed by 1 base and 5 bases, with 14 bases remaining between them. This CDR3 reads CASSLVGLEAETQYF. In DNA, the CDR3 is TGTGCCAGCAGCTTAGTCGGTTTGGAAGCGGAGACCCAGTACTTC.

This chain connects TRBV19 to TRBJ1-4; 8 bases are a match to TRBD1. This CDR3 has 19 amino acids. With V trimmed by 1 base and J by 0 bases, 10 bases remained unmatched. Germline CDR1 is LNHDA and CDR2 is SQIVND (reference sequence). The CDR3 DNA reads as TGTGCCAGTAGTATAGCGGGACAGGCCGGATTTGCAACTAATGAAAAACTGTTTTTT. It translates to CASSIAGQAGFATNEKLFF.

The V gene is TRBV5-1, the J gene TRBJ2-2; tentative D call: TRBD2 (7 bases). The CDR3 totals 17 residues. Germline V gene lookup returns CDR1 SGHRS and CDR2 YFSETQ. The V end lost 0 bases, the J end lost 4 bases, and 16 bases lay between the germline ends. The CDR3 spells CASSLAKGGGFTGELFF. The CDR3 DNA reads TGCGCCAGCAGCTTGGCCAAAGGGGGAGGGTTCACCGGGGAGCTGTTTTTT.

This rearrangement joins TRBV6-5 to TRBJ2-2; D gene unclear. The V and J ends lost 6 bases and 7 bases respectively, with 6 bases between them. The germline gives CDR1 MNHEY, CDR2 SVGAGI. This CDR3 has 11 residues. DNA for the CDR3: TGTGCCAGCAGGAGAAACGGGGAGCTGTTTTTT. Translation: CASRRNGELFF.

In this sample, this clone turned up once. The rearrangement links TRBV4-3 to TRBJ2-2, with 7 positions matching TRBD2. CDR1 LGHNA and CDR2 YSLEER come from the germline V gene. CDR3 length: 14 amino acids. The ends lost 4 bases at V and 1 base at J; junction bases unmatched: 0. The CDR3 loop reads CASSRGGNTGELFF. Here the CDR3 DNA reads TGCGCCAGCAGCCGCGGGGGGAACACCGGGGAGCTGTTTTTT.

V and J are TRBV28 and TRBJ1-5; 7 bases agree with TRBD1. The CDR3 consists of 13 residues. V lost 6 bases to trimming and J lost 12 bases; unmatched junction nucleotides: 11. Looked up from germline, CDR1 is MDHEN and CDR2 is SYDVKM. The CDR3 loop reads CASRGQGEPVQHF. DNA of the CDR3: TGTGCCAGCAGGGGGCAGGGGGAGCCGGTCCAGCATTTT.

This chain links TRBV30 with TRBJ1-5, with D tentatively TRBD1 (5 bases). V was pared by 2 bases and J by 6 bases, with 11 bases between. Germline V gene sequence: CDR1 GTSNPN, CDR2 SVGIG (reference sequence). The CDR3 is 13 residues long. The CDR3 DNA reads TGTGCCTGGAGTCGTCAGGGAGGTCAGCCCCAGCATTTT. It translates to CAWSRQGGQPQHF.

The chain employs TRBV7-9 and TRBJ2-7, with a weak D call TRBD1 (6 bases). From germline, CDR1 is SEHNR and CDR2 FQNEAQ (reference sequence). Trimming stripped 5 bases from V and 1 base from J, with 12 bases between. The CDR3 consists of 14 residues. CDR3 amino acids: CASSLMDRSYEQYF. The CDR3 region has the DNA TGTGCCAGCAGCCTAATGGACAGATCCTACGAGCAGTACTTC.

This clone appeared once. This CDR3 reads CSVKLGQGLADTQYF. The CDR3 region has the DNA TGCAGCGTTAAGCTAGGACAGGGCCTGGCAGATACGCAGTATTTT. This chain connects TRBV29-1 to TRBJ2-3, with 8 bases matching TRBD1. The V and J ends lost 5 bases and 4 bases, in that order; junction bases with no gene match: 11. Germline lookup yields CDR1 SQVTM and CDR2 ANQGSEA. CDR3 length equals 15 residues.

This chain links TRBV6-5 with TRBJ1-1; D is unclear. Germline CDR1 and CDR2: MNHEY and SVGAGI. Trimming shortened V by 8 bases and J by 5 bases, and 21 bases separated the two germline ends. This CDR3 comprises 15 residues. The CDR3 loop reads CASSSPHKTGTEAFF. The CDR3 DNA is TGTGCCAGCTCAAGCCCCCATAAAACGGGGACTGAAGCTTTCTTT.

This chain joins TRBV6-8 and TRBJ2-7; 7 positions match TRBD2. The length of the CDR3 is 13 residues. CDR1 and CDR2 from the germline V gene are MNHGY and SAAAGT. The junction had 7 bases not matched to a gene; V was cut back by 8 bases and J by 3 bases. This CDR3 is CASRGRGSYEQYF. The CDR3 nucleotides read TGTGCCAGCCGCGGTCGCGGGAGCTACGAGCAGTACTTC.

The CDR3 region is CAWNPSWDRAYGYTF. CDR3 nucleotides: TGTGCCTGGAACCCCTCATGGGACAGGGCCTATGGCTACACCTTC. This sequence joins TRBV30 and TRBJ1-2, with TRBD1 matching 9 bases. V was pared by 4 bases and J by 4 bases, with 10 bases of the junction left unmatched. Germline V gene lookup returns CDR1 GTSNPN and CDR2 SVGIG (reference sequence). The CDR3 consists of 15 residues.

V gene TRBV6-5 combines with J gene TRBJ2-7; 7 bases are shared with TRBD1. V shed 0 bases, J shed 3 bases, and the junction held 2 bases outside the gene matches. This CDR3 has 14 residues. The germline CDR1 and CDR2 sequences are MNHEY and SVGAGI. CDR3 sequence: CASSYSGGDYEQYF. CDR3 coding DNA: TGTGCCAGCAGTTACTCAGGGGGCGACTACGAGCAGTACTTC.

The chain couples TRBV7-9 to TRBJ1-4; D is uncertain. This CDR3 region has 13 residues. The germline CDR1 and CDR2 sequences are SEHNR and FQNEAQ (reference sequence). V gave up 5 bases and J gave up 8 bases, with 12 bases separating them. The CDR3 region has the DNA TGTGCCAGCAGCCAATTGGTCAGGGAAAAACTGTTTTTT. This translates into CASSQLVREKLFF.